In its sample, the clone carrying this T cell receptor (beta chain) was seen many times. From the 5' RACE reads, TCRdb called clonotypes with MiXCR, one entry per CDR3 protein. The sample comprises around 210,000 distinct CDR3 sequences, under 8.5% of which are singletons, and around 5.1% rests with the top ten. In germline, CDR1 is DFQATT, CDR2 SNEGSKA (reference sequence). CDR3 size: 13 residues. With 5 bases removed from V and 3 bases from J, the gap between germline ends came to 11 bases. This record belongs to a study of CD8 T cells in ankylosing spondylitis. Sequences were obtained from blood, either unsorted or a sorted T cell fraction (not recorded which). The gene calls are TRBV20-1 and TRBJ2-1; tentative D call: TRBD1 (6 bases). This receptor was taken from a female donor with ankylosing spondylitis or in good health (not recorded which). Here the CDR3 DNA reads TGCAGTGCTTCCACAGGGTACTACAATGAGCAGTTCTTC. It specifies CSASTGYYNEQFF.